The following is a T cell receptor beta chain sequence with its context. The antigen remains unidentified. The entry originates in a study of regulatory T cells in long-lasting Graves disease. Study results and limitations: Persistent patients had a count of shared public clonotypes (more than 2,500) that exceeded that of new patients (about 870).

Time point denoted: persistent/refractory GD, antithyroid drugs over 5 years with positive TRAb. PBMCs provided the RNA from which the TCR library was made. One endocrinology department in Xi'an, China, was where patients came from. The authors built TCR beta libraries using iRepertoire HTBI primers and Arm-PCR of CDR3 regions. In the original workflow: From all samples, identification returned approximately 13 TRBJ and 60 to 80 TRBV segments. MiXCR, applied by TCRdb to the multiplex PCR reads, yields one record per CDR3 protein. The V and J calls follow TCRdb's processing rather than the paper's. The sample includes 400,000 or so distinct CDR3 sequences, 23% seen only once; the top ten take approximately 28%. CDR1 and CDR2 from the germline V gene are MNHEY and SVGEGT. Trimming removed 0 bases at V and 5 bases at J, with 10 bases between. The CDR3 has 15 amino acids.

The TCR comes from a female donor with Graves disease. The sequences come from peripheral blood mononuclear cells (PBMCs), collected when the disease was refractory, from a patient treated with antithyroid drugs. The J gene is TRBJ2-2, the V gene TRBV6-2 or TRBV6-3; tentatively, D is TRBD2 (6 bases). The CDR3 protein is CASSYSRESTGELFF. Here the CDR3 DNA reads TGTGCCAGCAGTTACTCGCGGGAATCGACCGGGGAGCTGTTTTTT.